One and the same sample provided the 15 T cell receptor beta chains below, sequenced in a study of cytomegalovirus exposure and HLA in healthy donors. The primer mix had 60 Vbeta and 13 Jbeta primers. Profiling relied on immunoSEQ multiplex PCR, and the TCRdb table lists in-frame clones only, not all of them. The data hold about 98,000 clones, with around 76% observed a single time. Material for sequencing was PBMCs. The source of these receptors is a human donor in good health.

The chain combines TRBV5-6 with TRBJ2-7, with 7 positions matching TRBD2. Germline values: CDR1 SGHDT, CDR2 YYEEEE. The V segment lost 3 bases and the J segment 5 bases; nucleotides outside the gene matches: 8. This CDR3 has 14 amino acids. The DNA of the CDR3 is TGTGCCAGCAGCTCCCCCGGACTAGTCGACGAGCAGTACTTC. Protein product: CASSSPGLVDEQYF. The full variable domain, in which reference TRBV5-6 and TRBJ2-7 provide the parts outside the CDR3, is DAGVTQSPTHLIKTRGQQVTLRCSPKSGHDTVSWYQQALGQGPQFIFQYYEEEERQRGNFPDRFSGHQFPNYSSELNVNALLLGDSALYLCASSSPGLVDEQYFGPGTRLTVT.

V and J are TRBV7-2 and TRBJ2-7; 11 nucleotides agree with TRBD2. Germline lookup yields CDR1 SGHTA and CDR2 FQGNSA. V lost 6 bases to trimming and J lost 0 bases; unmatched junction nucleotides: 7. The CDR3 is 16 amino acids. CDR3 coding DNA: TGTGCCAGCAGACGACTAGCGGGGACGGGCTCCTACGAGCAGTACTTC. It encodes CASRRLAGTGSYEQYF.

The genes are TRBV2 and TRBJ1-5; weak D call: TRBD1 (5 bases). V was shortened by 8 bases and J by 3 bases, with 17 bases between the two germline ends. Germline-derived CDR1 and CDR2 are SNHLY and FYNNEI. CDR3 length: 15 residues. In DNA, the CDR3 is TGTGCCAGCCACGAAATGGGGGGAGACAATCAGCCCCAGCATTTT. It yields the protein CASHEMGGDNQPQHF.

The V call is TRBV27, the J call TRBJ2-1; 7 nucleotides match TRBD2. There are 16 residues in the CDR3. Germline loops: CDR1 MNHEY, CDR2 SMNVEV (reference sequence). V lost 6 bases to trimming and J lost 2 bases; unmatched junction nucleotides: 10. The CDR3 DNA follows: TGTGCCAGCAGGATGCTAGCGGAGAGAACCTACAATGAGCAGTTCTTC. Its protein is CASRMLAERTYNEQFF.

The chain has TRBV27 and TRBJ2-7; D is possibly TRBD2 (5 bases). This CDR3 is 13 amino acids long. Germline CDR1 and CDR2: MNHEY and SMNVEV (reference sequence). V lost 5 bases and J lost 5, with 13 bases in between. The CDR3 DNA follows: TGTGCCAGCAGTCGAGCGGCTATCAACGAGCAGTACTTC. Protein: CASSRAAINEQYF.

The genes are TRBV27 and TRBJ2-5; 10 bases match TRBD2. The J call may be faulty, since TRBJ2-7 better matches the DNA end. This CDR3 has 16 residues. CDR1 is MNHEY, CDR2 SMNVEV, per germline (reference sequence). The CDR3 sequence: CASSPIAGGSAYEQYF. CDR3 sequence (DNA): TGTGCCAGCAGTCCGATAGCGGGAGGAAGCGCCTACGAGCAGTACTTC.

The chain is built from TRBV18 and TRBJ2-7; D might be TRBD1 (6 bases). Trimming shortened V by 0 bases and J by 4 bases, and 16 bases separated the two germline ends. The germline V gene has CDR1 KGHSH and CDR2 LQKENI. The CDR3 is 16 residues long. CDR3 residues: CASSPPPAQGIYEQYF. CDR3 DNA: TGTGCCAGCTCACCACCCCCAGCACAGGGAATATACGAGCAGTACTTC. Combining the CDR3 with reference TRBV18 and TRBJ2-7 gives the whole variable domain NAGVMQNPRHLVRRRGQEARLRCSPMKGHSHVYWYRQLPEEGLKFMVYLQKENIIDESGMPKERFSAEFPKEGPSILRIQQVVRGDSAAYFCASSPPPAQGIYEQYFGPGTRLTVT.

The chain links TRBV25-1 to TRBJ1-3, with 7 positions matching TRBD1. Trimming removed 6 bases from V and 3 bases from J; junction bases left unmatched: 5. The CDR3 has 14 amino acids. Germline V gene sequence: CDR1 MGHDK, CDR2 SYGVNS. CDR3 coding DNA: TGTGCCAGCAGAGAGACAGGGTATGGAAACACCATATATTTT. Protein: CASRETGYGNTIYF. The full variable domain, its missing parts supplied by reference TRBV25-1 and TRBJ1-3, is EADIYQTPRYLVIGTGKKITLECSQTMGHDKMYWYQQDPGMELHLIHYSYGVNSTEKGDLSSESTVSRIRTEHFPLTLESARPSHTSQYLCASRETGYGNTIYFGEGSWLTVV.

This clone occurred a few times. The genes are TRBV5-6 and TRBJ1-1, with D tentatively TRBD1 (6 bases). V dropped 9 bases and J dropped 4 bases, with 19 bases sitting between them. The germline CDR1 and CDR2 sequences are SGHDT and YYEEEE. The CDR3 is 14 amino acids. In nucleotides, the CDR3 is TGTGCCACTGGGAGGGGGGGCGTGGGCACTGAAGCTTTCTTT. Residues: CATGRGGVGTEAFF.

This chain uses TRBV5-6 with TRBJ2-3; 11 nucleotides line up with TRBD2. V shed 0 bases, J shed 5 bases, and the junction held 5 bases outside the gene matches. Germline V gene sequence: CDR1 SGHDT, CDR2 YYEEEE. CDR3 length: 16 residues. The CDR3 DNA is TGTGCCAGCAGCTTGGTTGGCCTAGCGGGAGGAGATACGCAGTATTTT. It encodes CASSLVGLAGGDTQYF.

In the case of this clone: Other nucleotide sequences in the sample specify the same CDR3. This chain uses TRBV5-1 with TRBJ2-1; a weak D match, TRBD1 (6 bases). Trimming took 0 bases from V and 0 from J, leaving 7 bases between them. The CDR3 length is 15 residues. Germline V gives CDR1 SGHRS, CDR2 YFSETQ. CDR3 DNA: TGCGCCAGCAGCTTGGTACAGGGCTCCTACAATGAGCAGTTCTTC. It encodes CASSLVQGSYNEQFF.

The chain recombines TRBV7-2 with TRBJ2-7; 10 positions match TRBD2. This CDR3 has 15 amino acids. Germline-derived CDR1 and CDR2 are SGHTA and FQGNSA. Losses at the gene ends were 1 base for V and 3 bases for J; bases not matched to a gene: 3. The CDR3 DNA sequence: TGTGCCAGCAGCTTAGGGACTAGCGGTTTCTACGAGCAGTACTTC. Protein sequence: CASSLGTSGFYEQYF.

V and J are TRBV29-1 and TRBJ2-3; TRBD2 matches 11 bases. Germline V CDR1 and CDR2: SQVTM, ANQGSEA. The trim removed 4 bases at V and 2 bases at J, leaving 8 bases unmatched. The CDR3 length is 16 residues. The CDR3: CSVVGLAGLSTDTQYF. CDR3 coding DNA: TGCAGCGTTGTCGGACTAGCGGGCCTCTCCACAGATACGCAGTATTTT.

J is TRBJ2-3 and V is TRBV19, with 12 bases that match TRBD2. V shed 9 bases and J 2 bases; nucleotides not matched to a gene: 3. The germline gives CDR1 LNHDA, CDR2 SQIVND (reference sequence). The CDR3 is made up of 14 amino acids. Here the CDR3 DNA reads TGTGCCAGCAGACTAGCGGGGGCCACAGATACGCAGTATTTT. This translates into CASRLAGATDTQYF.

The J gene is TRBJ1-2, the V gene TRBV6-6; 7 bases fit TRBD1. The ends lost 6 bases at V and 4 bases at J; junction bases unmatched: 5. Germline assignment: CDR1 MNHNY and CDR2 SVGAGI (reference sequence). The CDR3 is made up of 13 amino acids. As DNA, the CDR3 is TGTGCCAGCAGCCCCGACAGGGCCTATGGCTACACCTTC. Translating it yields CASSPDRAYGYTF.